What follows describes a single TCR beta chain. Its antigen is not known. The source of the sample is a study of T cell responses to AZD1222 COVID-19 vaccine. This table comes from immunoSEQ multiplex PCR, and its TCRdb copy is limited to in-frame clones, with some not included. Of over 85,000 clones in the sample, 65% to 85% were seen once. Study-level results: Just a handful of people given AZD1222 tested seropositive at baseline. Epitopes outside B.1.351 and B.1.1.7 mutated regions reportedly drew nearly half of spike TCRs. White British ancestry dominated among donors, who included more females, and clonal diversity was possibly underestimated.

Sequencing was performed on peripheral blood, taken 28 days after the second AZD1222 dose. This TCR was recovered from an adult who received the AZD1222 COVID-19 vaccine.

For the CDR3, the DNA is TGTGCCAGCAGCGTAGAGGGGACAGCGAAGGTCGGGGAGCTGTTTTTT. Amino acid sequence: CASSVEGTAKVGELFF. The chain combines TRBV9 with TRBJ2-2; TRBD1 matches 7 bases. The ends lost 0 bases at V and 7 bases at J; junction bases unmatched: 9. The CDR3 contains 16 residues. CDR1 and CDR2 (germline): SGDLS, YYNGEE. Full variable domain (outside the CDR3, taken from reference TRBV9 and TRBJ2-2): DSGVTQTPKHLITATGQRVTLRCSPRSGDLSVYWYQQSLDQGLQFLIQYYNGEERAKGNILERFSAQQFPDLHSELNLSSLELGDSALYFCASSVEGTAKVGELFFGEGSRLTVL.